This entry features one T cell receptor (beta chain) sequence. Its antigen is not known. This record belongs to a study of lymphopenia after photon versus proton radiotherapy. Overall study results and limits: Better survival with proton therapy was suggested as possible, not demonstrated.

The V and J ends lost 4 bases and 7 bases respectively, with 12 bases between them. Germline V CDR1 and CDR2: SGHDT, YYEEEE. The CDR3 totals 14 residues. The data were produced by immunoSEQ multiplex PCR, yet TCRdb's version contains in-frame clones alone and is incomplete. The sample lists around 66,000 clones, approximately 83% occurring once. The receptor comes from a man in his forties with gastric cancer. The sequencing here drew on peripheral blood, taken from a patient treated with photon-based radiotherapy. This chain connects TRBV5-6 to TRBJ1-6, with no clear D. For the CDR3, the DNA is TGTGCCAGCAGCATTGGTGGGCTAAATTCACCCCTCCACTTT. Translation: CASSIGGLNSPLHF. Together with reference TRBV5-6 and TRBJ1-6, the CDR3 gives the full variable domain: DAGVTQSPTHLIKTRGQQVTLRCSPKSGHDTVSWYQQALGQGPQFIFQYYEEEERQRGNFPDRFSGHQFPNYSSELNVNALLLGDSALYLCASSIGGLNSPLHFGNGTRLTVT.